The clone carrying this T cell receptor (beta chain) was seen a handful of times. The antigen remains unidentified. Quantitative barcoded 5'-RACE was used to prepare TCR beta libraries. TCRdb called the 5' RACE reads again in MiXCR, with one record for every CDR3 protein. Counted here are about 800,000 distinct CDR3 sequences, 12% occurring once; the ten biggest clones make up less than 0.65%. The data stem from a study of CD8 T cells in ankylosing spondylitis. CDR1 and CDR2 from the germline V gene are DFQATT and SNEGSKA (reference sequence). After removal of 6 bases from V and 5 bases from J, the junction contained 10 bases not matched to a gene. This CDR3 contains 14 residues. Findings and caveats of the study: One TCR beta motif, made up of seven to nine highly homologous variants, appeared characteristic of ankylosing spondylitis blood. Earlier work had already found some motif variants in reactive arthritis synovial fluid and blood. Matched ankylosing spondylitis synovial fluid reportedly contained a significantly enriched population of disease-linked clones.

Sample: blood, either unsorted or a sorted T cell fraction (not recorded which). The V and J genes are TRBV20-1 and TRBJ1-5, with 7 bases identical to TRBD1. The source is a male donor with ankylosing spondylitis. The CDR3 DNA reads TGCAGTGCAACCGGGACAGAATATCATCAGCCCCAGCATTTT. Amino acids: CSATGTEYHQPQHF.